This T cell receptor beta chain originates from a study of T cell responses to AZD1222 COVID-19 vaccine. V lost 8 bases and J lost 5; bases outside the gene matches: 6. The germline CDR1 and CDR2 sequences are MDHEN and SYDVKM. CDR3 length equals 13 residues. Sequenced by immunoSEQ multiplex PCR; TCRdb stores in-frame clones only, minus some. The sample gives 75,000 to 90,000 clones, 85% to 95% of which show up once; roughly 5.6% is in the top ten. The receptor was isolated from an adult in good health. This rearrangement joins TRBV28 to TRBJ1-2, with TRBD1 matching over 9 bases. Here the sequenced sample was peripheral blood, taken on day 0 of AZD1222 vaccination. DNA of the CDR3: TGTGCCAGCTCCATCGACAGGGGGTATGGCTACACCTTC. This gives the protein CASSIDRGYGYTF.